Listed below are T cell receptor beta chains from one sample, sequenced in a study of T-cell memory formation after mild COVID-19. TCRdb recomputed calls from the 5' RACE reads with MiXCR, one row per CDR3 protein. The table lists around 82,000 distinct CDR3 sequences, 9.5% to 15% of them singletons. Sequenced material: PBMCs or a T cell subset sorted from them (not recorded which). These receptors originate from a man aged 18-30 years who had mild COVID-19 (a few samples of this study predate the infection). Cell type and time point are not known. Each CDR3 is given with its conserved first and last residue. The order of the fields is V gene, clone size, D gene, J gene, CDR3 DNA, CDR3 protein. A D gene is named only where the DNA matches it firmly. The size field is filled for only some rows; it gives once, few, many or a size class.

>TRBV5-1|few|-|TRBJ2-5
TGCGCCAGCGCCCCGCCGGACAGAAGAAAAGAGACCCAGTACTTC
CASAPPDRRKETQYF
>TRBV6-6|few|-|TRBJ1-2
TGTGCCAGCAGCCCTCGCGGCGGGTCGGGTCCCTATGGCTACACCTTC
CASSPRGGSGPYGYTF
>TRBV7-6|many|-|TRBJ2-3
TGTGCCAGCAGCTTAGTTGGAGGGCCAGATACGCAGTATTTT
CASSLVGGPDTQYF
>TRBV7-9|-|TRBD1|TRBJ2-1
TGTGCCAGCAGCTCGGGACAGGGAATATCCAATGAGCAGTTCTTC
CASSSGQGISNEQFF
>TRBV7-6|-|TRBD1|TRBJ1-3
TGTGCCAGCAGCTTAATGGCGGGACAGGGCTACTCTGGAAACACCATATATTTT
CASSLMAGQGYSGNTIYF
>TRBV6-5|few|TRBD1|TRBJ2-2
TGTGCCAGCAGGGAGTTACCGGGACAGGGCACCGGGGAGCTGTTTTTT
CASRELPGQGTGELFF
>TRBV4-1|few|TRBD1|TRBJ2-4
TGCGCCAGCAGCCACCTAGGACGACAGGGCGGGAACATTCAGTACTTC
CASSHLGRQGGNIQYF
>TRBV5-1|few|-|TRBJ2-1
TGCGCCAGCAGCGGGGACACCTACAATGAGCAGTTCTTC
CASSGDTYNEQFF
>TRBV5-5|-|-|TRBJ2-3
TGTGCCAGCCACACGACAGTCCCAGATACGCAGTATTTT
CASHTTVPDTQYF
>TRBV7-9|-|-|TRBJ1-2
TGTGCCAGCAGCTCGGGGTCCGGACGGGTTTTTGGCTACACCTTC
CASSSGSGRVFGYTF
>TRBV28|-|TRBD1|TRBJ1-1
TGTGCCAGCAGTCCTGGGGACAGGAAGAACACTGAAGCTTTCTTT
CASSPGDRKNTEAFF
>TRBV19|-|-|TRBJ2-3
TGTGCCAGTAGCAACCCCCGGGGTAGAACAGATACGCAGTATTTT
CASSNPRGRTDTQYF
>TRBV12-3/TRBV12-4|-|-|TRBJ1-2
TGTGCCAGCACCTTAACAAAGGGGGTCTATGGCTACACCTTC
CASTLTKGVYGYTF
>TRBV7-9|-|-|TRBJ1-2
TGTGCCAGCAGCCCAGGGGTCGTTGGCTACACCTTC
CASSPGVVGYTF
>TRBV7-3|-|-|TRBJ1-2
TGTGCCAGCAGCAAGACCGGGACGGAGTATGGCTACACCTTC
CASSKTGTEYGYTF
>TRBV9|-|-|TRBJ1-4
TGTGCCAGCAGCCCGGGGAGGCTTACAACTAATGAAAAACTGTTTTTT
CASSPGRLTTNEKLFF
>TRBV4-1|-|-|TRBJ2-7
TGCGCCAGCAGCCAAGGCCGCGAGCAGTACTTC
CASSQGREQYF
>TRBV14|-|-|TRBJ2-7
TGTGCCAGCAGCTCGAAATGGGGCCACCTGCAGTACTTC
CASSSKWGHLQYF
>TRBV12-3/TRBV12-4|-|TRBD2|TRBJ2-1
TGTGCCAGCAGGGGGGGACTAGACAATGAGCAGTTCTTC
CASRGGLDNEQFF
>TRBV20-1|many|-|TRBJ1-5
TGCAGTGCCGAGAACTCGGCAGGCATCTGGAATCAGCCCCAGCATTTT
CSAENSAGIWNQPQHF
>TRBV14|few|-|TRBJ2-3
TGTGCCAGCAGCCTATGGGTAGATACGCAGTATTTT
CASSLWVDTQYF
>TRBV10-3|-|-|TRBJ1-1
TGTGCCATCAGTGATTGGGTGACGAACACTGAAGCTTTCTTT
CAISDWVTNTEAFF
>TRBV3-1|many|-|TRBJ2-7
TGTGCCAGCGCCCAGACAGCCAGCTACGAGCAGTACTTC
CASAQTASYEQYF
>TRBV7-9|many|-|TRBJ2-7
TGTGCCAGCAGCCCCGGGGGCGACGAGCAGTACTTC
CASSPGGDEQYF
>TRBV4-3|many|TRBD1|TRBJ1-1
TGCGCCAGCAGCCCGGACAGGGGAAAACCTGAAGCTTTCTTT
CASSPDRGKPEAFF
>TRBV7-7|-|-|TRBJ2-2
TGTGCCAGCAGCTTAGGGGTGGACGGGGAGCTGTTTTTT
CASSLGVDGELFF
>TRBV12-3/TRBV12-4|many|-|TRBJ2-1
TGTGCCAGCAGCCCTAACGTCGAGCAGTTCTTC
CASSPNVEQFF
>TRBV27|few|TRBD1|TRBJ2-2
TGTGCCAGCAGTCCGATCGGACAGGGTAGCGGGGAGCTGTTTTTT
CASSPIGQGSGELFF
>TRBV5-6|few|-|TRBJ2-7
TGTGCCAGCAGCCCGGACGGCTACGAGCAGTACTTC
CASSPDGYEQYF
>TRBV19|few|TRBD1|TRBJ1-1
TGTGCCAGTACACCCGGGCAGGGGGTTACTGAAGCTTTCTTT
CASTPGQGVTEAFF
>TRBV6-5|many|-|TRBJ1-5
TGTGCCAGCAGTTACTCGTTTCCTCCCACAAGCAATCAGCCCCAGCATTTT
CASSYSFPPTSNQPQHF